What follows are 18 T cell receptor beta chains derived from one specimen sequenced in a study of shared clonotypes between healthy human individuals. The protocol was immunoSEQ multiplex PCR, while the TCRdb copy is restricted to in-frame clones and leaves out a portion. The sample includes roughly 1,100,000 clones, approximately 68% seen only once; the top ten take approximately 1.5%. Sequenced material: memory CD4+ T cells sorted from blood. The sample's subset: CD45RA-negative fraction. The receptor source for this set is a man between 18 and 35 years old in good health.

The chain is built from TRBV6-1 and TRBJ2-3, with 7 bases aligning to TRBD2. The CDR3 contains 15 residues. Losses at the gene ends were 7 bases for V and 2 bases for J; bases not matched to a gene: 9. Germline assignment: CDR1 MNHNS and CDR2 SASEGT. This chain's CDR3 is CASNPTSSFTDTQYF. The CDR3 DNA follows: TGTGCCAGCAACCCGACTAGCTCCTTCACAGATACGCAGTATTTT.

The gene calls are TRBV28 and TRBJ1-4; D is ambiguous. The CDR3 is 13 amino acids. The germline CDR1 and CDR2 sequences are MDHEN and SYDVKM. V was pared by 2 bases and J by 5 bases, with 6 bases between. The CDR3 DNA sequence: TGTGCCAGCAGTTTACGTCAGAATGAAAAACTGTTTTTT. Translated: CASSLRQNEKLFF.

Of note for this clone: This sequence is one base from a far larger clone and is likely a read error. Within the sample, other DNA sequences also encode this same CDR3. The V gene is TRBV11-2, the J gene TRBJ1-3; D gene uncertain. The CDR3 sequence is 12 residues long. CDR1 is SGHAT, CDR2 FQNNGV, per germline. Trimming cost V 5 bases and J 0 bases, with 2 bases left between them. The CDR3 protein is CASSLSGNTIYF. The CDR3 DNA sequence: TGTGCCAGCAGCCTCTCTGGAAACACCATATATTTT.

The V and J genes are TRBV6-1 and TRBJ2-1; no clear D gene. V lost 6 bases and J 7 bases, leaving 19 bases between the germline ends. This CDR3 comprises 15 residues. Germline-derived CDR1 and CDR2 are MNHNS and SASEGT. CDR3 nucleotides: TGTGCCAGCAGGCCGGATGTGGTGACCAGAAATGAGCAGTTCTTC. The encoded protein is CASRPDVVTRNEQFF.

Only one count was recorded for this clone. DNA of the CDR3: TGTGCCAGCAGCCCTGACAGGGGTTCTGAAACCTTC. Translation: CASSPDRGSETF. This chain uses TRBV11-2 with TRBJ1-2; 8 bases map to TRBD1. This CDR3 region has 12 residues. Per the germline V gene, CDR1 is SGHAT and CDR2 is FQNNGV. The trim removed 5 bases at V and 14 bases at J, leaving 10 bases unmatched.

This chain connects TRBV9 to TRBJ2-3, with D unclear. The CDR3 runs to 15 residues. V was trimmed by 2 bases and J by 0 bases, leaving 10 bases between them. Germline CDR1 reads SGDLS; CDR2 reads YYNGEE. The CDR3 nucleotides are TGTGCCAGCAGCGTTGGTACCGGCAGCACAGATACGCAGTATTTT. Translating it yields CASSVGTGSTDTQYF. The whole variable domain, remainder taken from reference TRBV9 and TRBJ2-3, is DSGVTQTPKHLITATGQRVTLRCSPRSGDLSVYWYQQSLDQGLQFLIQYYNGEERAKGNILERFSAQQFPDLHSELNLSSLELGDSALYFCASSVGTGSTDTQYFGPGTRLTVL.

CDR3 amino acids: CASSLPSGRARTGELFF. In DNA, the CDR3 is TGTGCCAGCAGCTTGCCTAGCGGGAGGGCCCGCACCGGGGAGCTGTTTTTT. This chain connects TRBV11-2 to TRBJ2-2; 12 nucleotides line up with TRBD2. The germline gives CDR1 SGHAT, CDR2 FQNNGV. This CDR3 has 17 amino acids. J gave up 4 bases and V 3 bases, and 6 bases lay outside the gene matches.

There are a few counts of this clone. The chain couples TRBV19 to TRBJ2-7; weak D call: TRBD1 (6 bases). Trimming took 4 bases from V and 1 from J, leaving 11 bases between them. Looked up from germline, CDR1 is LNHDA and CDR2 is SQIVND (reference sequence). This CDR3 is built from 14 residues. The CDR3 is CASSRQTGSYEQYF. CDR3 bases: TGTGCCAGTAGTAGGCAGACAGGATCCTACGAGCAGTACTTC.

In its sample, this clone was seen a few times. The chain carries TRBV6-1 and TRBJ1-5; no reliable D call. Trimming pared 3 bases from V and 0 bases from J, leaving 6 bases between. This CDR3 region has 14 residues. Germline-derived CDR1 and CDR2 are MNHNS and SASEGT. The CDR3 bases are TGTGCCAGCAGTGACGGGGATAGCAATCAGCCCCAGCATTTT. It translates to CASSDGDSNQPQHF.

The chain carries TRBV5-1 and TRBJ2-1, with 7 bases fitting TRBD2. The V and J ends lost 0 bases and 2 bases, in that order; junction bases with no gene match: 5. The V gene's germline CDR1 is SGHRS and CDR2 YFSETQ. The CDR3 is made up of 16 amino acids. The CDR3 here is CASSLGLAAPYNEQFF. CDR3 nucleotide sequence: TGCGCCAGCAGCTTGGGACTAGCTGCGCCCTACAATGAGCAGTTCTTC.

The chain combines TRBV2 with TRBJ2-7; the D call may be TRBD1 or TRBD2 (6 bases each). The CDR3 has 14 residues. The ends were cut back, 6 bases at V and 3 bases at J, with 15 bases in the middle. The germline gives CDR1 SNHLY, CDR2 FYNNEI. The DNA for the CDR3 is TGTGCCAGCAGAGTGGGAGGCAGGGGCTACGAGCAGTACTTC. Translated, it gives CASRVGGRGYEQYF.

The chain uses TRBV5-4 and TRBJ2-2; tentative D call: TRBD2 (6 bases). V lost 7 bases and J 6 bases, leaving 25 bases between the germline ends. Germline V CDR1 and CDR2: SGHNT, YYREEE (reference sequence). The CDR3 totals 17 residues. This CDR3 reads CASANQRDSGLAGELFF. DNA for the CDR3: TGTGCCAGCGCCAACCAAAGGGACTCCGGTTTAGCCGGGGAGCTGTTTTTT.

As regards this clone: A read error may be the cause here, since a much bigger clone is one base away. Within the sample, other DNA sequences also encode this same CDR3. CDR3 DNA: TGTGCCATCAGGGGGACAGAGAACACTGAAGCTTTCTTT. Amino acid sequence: CAIRGTENTEAFF. The V call is TRBV10-3, the J call TRBJ1-1, with 7 nucleotides matching TRBD1. V shed 6 bases and J 1 base; nucleotides not matched to a gene: 2. Germline V gene data show CDR1 as ENHRY and CDR2 as SYGVKD. The length of the CDR3 is 13 residues.

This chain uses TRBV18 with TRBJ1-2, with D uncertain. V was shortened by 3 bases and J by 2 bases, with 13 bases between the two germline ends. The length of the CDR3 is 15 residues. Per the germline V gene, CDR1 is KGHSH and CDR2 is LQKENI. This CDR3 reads CASSPEVSGNYGYTF. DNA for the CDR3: TGTGCCAGCTCACCGGAAGTCAGCGGAAACTATGGCTACACCTTC.

This CDR3 reads CASKAGGAPDTGELFF. CDR3 in DNA: TGTGCCAGCAAAGCGGGAGGAGCCCCGGACACCGGGGAGCTGTTTTTT. V gene TRBV11-3 combines with J gene TRBJ2-2; the match to TRBD2 covers 9 bases. V was pared by 7 bases and J by 3 bases, with 9 bases of the junction left unmatched. Germline V lookup: CDR1 SGHNT, CDR2 YENEEA. CDR3 length equals 16 residues.

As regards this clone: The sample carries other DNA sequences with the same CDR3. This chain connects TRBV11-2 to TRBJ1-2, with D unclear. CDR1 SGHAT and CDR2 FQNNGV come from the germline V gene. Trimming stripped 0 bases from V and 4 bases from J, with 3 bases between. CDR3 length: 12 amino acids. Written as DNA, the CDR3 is TGTGCCAGCAGCTTAGAGGCCTATGGCTACACCTTC. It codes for CASSLEAYGYTF. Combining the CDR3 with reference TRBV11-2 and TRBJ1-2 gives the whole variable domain EAGVAQSPRYKIIEKRQSVAFWCNPISGHATLYWYQQILGQGPKLLIQFQNNGVVDDSQLPKDRFSAERLKGVDSTLKIQPAKLEDSAVYLCASSLEAYGYTFGSGTRLTVV.

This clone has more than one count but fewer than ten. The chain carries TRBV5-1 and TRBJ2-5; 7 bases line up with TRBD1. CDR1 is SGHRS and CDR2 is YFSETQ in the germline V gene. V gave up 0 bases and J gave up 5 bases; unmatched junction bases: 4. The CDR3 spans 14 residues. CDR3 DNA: TGCGCCAGCAGCTTGGATACAGGGGAGGAGACCCAGTACTTC. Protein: CASSLDTGEETQYF.

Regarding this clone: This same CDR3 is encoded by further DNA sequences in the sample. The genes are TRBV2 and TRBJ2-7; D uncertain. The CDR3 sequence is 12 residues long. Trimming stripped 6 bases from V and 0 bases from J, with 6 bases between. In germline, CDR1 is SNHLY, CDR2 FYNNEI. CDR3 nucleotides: TGTGCCAGCAGATTGGGCTCCTACGAGCAGTACTTC. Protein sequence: CASRLGSYEQYF.